This T cell receptor (beta chain) derives from a study of blood T cell repertoires in COVID-19. About the study: Sites in the United States, Italy and Spain provided acute and convalescent COVID-19 samples. In each case, the material was cDNA or gDNA derived from T cells, B-cell-depleted T cells, or PBMCs.

Germline V lookup: CDR1 MDHEN, CDR2 SYDVKM. The V end lost 4 bases, the J end lost 0 bases, and 13 bases lay between the germline ends. The CDR3 totals 16 residues. Original analysis: By means of reference gene primer amplification, nucleated cell counts were estimated. Sequencing was performed with immunoSEQ multiplex PCR; in TCRdb, only in-frame clones are kept and a portion is missing. V, J and clone size reflect that table, while D and trimming were determined from the DNA. The sample has fewer than 100,000 clones, 80% to 90% seen once. This sequence joins TRBV28 and TRBJ2-4, with D hard to call. Source material: peripheral blood. The clonotype originates from a human donor in a cohort sampled during active COVID-19. The CDR3 coding sequence is TGTGCCAGCAGTTCCCCAGCACAGATAGCCAAAAACATTCAGTACTTC. Translating it yields CASSSPAQIAKNIQYF.